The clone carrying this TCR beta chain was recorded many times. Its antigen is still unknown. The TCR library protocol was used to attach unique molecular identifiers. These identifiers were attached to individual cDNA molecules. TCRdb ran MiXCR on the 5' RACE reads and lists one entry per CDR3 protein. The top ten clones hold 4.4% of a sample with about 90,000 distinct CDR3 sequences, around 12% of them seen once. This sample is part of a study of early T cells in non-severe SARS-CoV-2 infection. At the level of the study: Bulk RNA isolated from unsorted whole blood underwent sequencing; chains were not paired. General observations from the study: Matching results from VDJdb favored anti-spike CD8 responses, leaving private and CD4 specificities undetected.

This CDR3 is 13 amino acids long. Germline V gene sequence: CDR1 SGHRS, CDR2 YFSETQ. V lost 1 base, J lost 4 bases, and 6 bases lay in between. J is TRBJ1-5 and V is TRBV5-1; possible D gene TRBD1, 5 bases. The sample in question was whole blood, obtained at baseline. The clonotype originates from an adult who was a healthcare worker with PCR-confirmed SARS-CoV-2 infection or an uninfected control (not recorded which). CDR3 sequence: CASSLSGNQPQHF. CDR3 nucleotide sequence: TGCGCCAGCAGCTTGTCAGGGAATCAGCCCCAGCATTTT.